The present entry profiles one TCR beta chain with its context. This entry belongs to a study of blood T cell repertoires in COVID-19. As for the study in general: Nucleic acid was either cDNA or gDNA, and it came from T cells, B-cell-depleted T cells, or PBMCs.

As originally analysed: Reference gene primer amplification in the assay estimated nucleated cell counts. Assay used: immunoSEQ multiplex PCR; TCRdb lists only in-frame clones, some missing. V, J and clone size are taken as reported in that table, and D and trimming were inferred from the DNA itself. The repertoire consists of 120,000 or so clones, with around 83% occurring once and the leading ten covering about 11%. This CDR3 is built from 13 residues. The V gene lost 1 base and the J gene lost 4 bases, with 6 bases spanning the gap. Germline CDR1 SGHRS, CDR2 YFSETQ. This chain connects TRBV5-1 to TRBJ1-5; no definite D call. This TCR was sampled from a man in his 60s with acute or convalescent COVID-19. The sequencing input was peripheral blood. The CDR3 protein is CASSLRVNQPQHF. DNA of the CDR3: TGCGCCAGCAGCTTGCGGGTTAATCAGCCCCAGCATTTT.